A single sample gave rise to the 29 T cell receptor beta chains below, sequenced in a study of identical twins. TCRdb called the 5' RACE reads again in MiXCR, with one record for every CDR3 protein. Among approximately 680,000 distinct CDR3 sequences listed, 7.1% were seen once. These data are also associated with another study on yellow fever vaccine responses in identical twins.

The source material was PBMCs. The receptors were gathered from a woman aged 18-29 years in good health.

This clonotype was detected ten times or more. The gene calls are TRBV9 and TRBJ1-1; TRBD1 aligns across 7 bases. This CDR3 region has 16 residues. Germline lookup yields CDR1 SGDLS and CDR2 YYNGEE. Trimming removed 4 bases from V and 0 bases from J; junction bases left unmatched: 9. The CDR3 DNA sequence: TGTGCCAGCAGCCCGCCGGGACAGTACGTGAACACTGAAGCTTTCTTT. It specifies CASSPPGQYVNTEAFF.

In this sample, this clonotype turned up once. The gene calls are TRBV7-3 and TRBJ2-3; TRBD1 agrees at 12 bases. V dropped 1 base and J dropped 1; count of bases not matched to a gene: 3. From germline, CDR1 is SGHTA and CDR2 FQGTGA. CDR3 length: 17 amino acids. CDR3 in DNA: TGTGCCAGCAGCTTAAGGGGGACAGGGGGCGGCACAGATACGCAGTATTTT. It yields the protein CASSLRGTGGGTDTQYF.

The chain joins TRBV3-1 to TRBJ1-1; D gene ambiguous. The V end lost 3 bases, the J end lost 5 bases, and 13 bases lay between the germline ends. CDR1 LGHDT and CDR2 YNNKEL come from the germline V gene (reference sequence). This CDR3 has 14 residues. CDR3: CASSQPTGGTEAFF. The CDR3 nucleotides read TGTGCCAGCAGCCAGCCGACGGGAGGGACTGAAGCTTTCTTT.

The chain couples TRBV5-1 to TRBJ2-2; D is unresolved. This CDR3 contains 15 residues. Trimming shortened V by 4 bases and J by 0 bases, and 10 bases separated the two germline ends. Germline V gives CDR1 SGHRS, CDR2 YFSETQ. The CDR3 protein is CASSPQTANTGELFF. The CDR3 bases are TGCGCCAGCAGCCCTCAGACTGCGAACACCGGGGAGCTGTTTTTT. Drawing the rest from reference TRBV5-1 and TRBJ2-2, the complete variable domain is KAGVTQTPRYLIKTRGQQVTLSCSPISGHRSVSWYQQTPGQGLQFLFEYFSETQRNKGNFPGRFSGRQFSNSRSEMNVSTLELGDSALYLCASSPQTANTGELFFGEGSRLTVL.

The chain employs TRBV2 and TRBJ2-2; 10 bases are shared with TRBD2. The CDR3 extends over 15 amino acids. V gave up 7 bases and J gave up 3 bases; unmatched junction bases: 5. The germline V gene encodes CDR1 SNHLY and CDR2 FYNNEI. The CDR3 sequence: CASNHGLADTGELFF. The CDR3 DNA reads TGTGCCAGCAACCATGGACTAGCGGACACCGGGGAGCTGTTTTTT. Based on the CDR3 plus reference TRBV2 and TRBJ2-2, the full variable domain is EPEVTQTPSHQVTQMGQEVILRCVPISNHLYFYWYRQILGQKVEFLVSFYNNEISEKSEIFDDQFSVERPDGSNFTLKIRSTKLEDSAMYFCASNHGLADTGELFFGEGSRLTVL.

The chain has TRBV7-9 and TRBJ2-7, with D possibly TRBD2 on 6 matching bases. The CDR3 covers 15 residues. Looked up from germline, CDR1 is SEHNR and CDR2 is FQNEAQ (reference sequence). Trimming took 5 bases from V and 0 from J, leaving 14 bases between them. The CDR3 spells CASSPREPLSYEQYV. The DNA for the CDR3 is TGTGCCAGCAGCCCCCGGGAGCCACTCTCCTACGAGCAGTACGTC.

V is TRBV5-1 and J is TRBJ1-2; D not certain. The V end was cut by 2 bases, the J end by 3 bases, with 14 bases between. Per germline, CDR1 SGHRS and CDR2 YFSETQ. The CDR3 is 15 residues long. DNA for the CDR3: TGCGCCAGCAGCTTAGAACAGCTTTTTGACTATGGCTACACCTTC. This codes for CASSLEQLFDYGYTF.

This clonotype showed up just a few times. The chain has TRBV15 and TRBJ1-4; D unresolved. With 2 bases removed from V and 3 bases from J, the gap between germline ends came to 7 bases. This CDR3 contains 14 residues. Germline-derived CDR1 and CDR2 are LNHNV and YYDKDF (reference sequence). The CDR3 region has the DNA TGTGCCACCAGCAGAATGGCCTCTAATGAAAAACTGTTTTTT. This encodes CATSRMASNEKLFF. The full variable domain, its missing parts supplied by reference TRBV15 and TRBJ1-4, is DAMVIQNPRYQVTQFGKPVTLSCSQTLNHNVMYWYQQKSSQAPKLLFHYYDKDFNNEADTPDNFQSRRPNTSFCFLDIRSPGLGDTAMYLCATSRMASNEKLFFGSGTQLSVL.

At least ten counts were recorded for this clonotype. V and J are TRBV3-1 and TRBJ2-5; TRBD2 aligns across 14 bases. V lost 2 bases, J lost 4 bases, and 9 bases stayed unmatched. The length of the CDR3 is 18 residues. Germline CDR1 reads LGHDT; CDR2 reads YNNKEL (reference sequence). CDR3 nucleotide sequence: TGTGCCAGCAGCCAACTGGCGACGGGACTAGCGGGGGTAGAGACCCAGTACTTC. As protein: CASSQLATGLAGVETQYF.

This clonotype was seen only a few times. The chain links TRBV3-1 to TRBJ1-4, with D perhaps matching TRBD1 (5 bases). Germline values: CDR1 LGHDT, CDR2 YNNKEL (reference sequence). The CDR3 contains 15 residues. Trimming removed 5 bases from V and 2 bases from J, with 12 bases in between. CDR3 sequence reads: CASSIRQTTNEKLFF. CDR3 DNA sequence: TGTGCCAGCAGCATCCGACAGACCACTAATGAAAAACTGTTTTTT.

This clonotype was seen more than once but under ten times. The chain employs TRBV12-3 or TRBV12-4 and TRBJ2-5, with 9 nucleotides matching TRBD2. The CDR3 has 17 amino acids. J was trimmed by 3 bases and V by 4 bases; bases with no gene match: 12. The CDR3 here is CASSSSGGGVLKETQYF. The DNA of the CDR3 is TGTGCCAGCAGTTCCTCTGGCGGGGGGGTTCTAAAAGAGACCCAGTACTTC.

The DNA for the CDR3 is TGTGCCAGCAGTTTATACCCCACTAGCGGGAGCCTGGGCGGGGAGCTGTTTTTT. Protein sequence: CASSLYPTSGSLGGELFF. This chain uses TRBV28 with TRBJ2-2, with TRBD2 matching 11 bases. After removal of 1 base from V and 7 bases from J, the junction contained 11 bases not matched to a gene. Germline lookup yields CDR1 MDHEN and CDR2 SYDVKM. CDR3 length: 18 amino acids.

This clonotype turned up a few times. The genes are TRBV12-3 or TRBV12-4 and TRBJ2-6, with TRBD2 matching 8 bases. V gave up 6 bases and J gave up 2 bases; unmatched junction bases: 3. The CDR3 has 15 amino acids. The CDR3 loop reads CASSPGGAGANVLTF. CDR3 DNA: TGTGCCAGCAGCCCGGGGGGGGCTGGGGCCAACGTCCTGACTTTC.

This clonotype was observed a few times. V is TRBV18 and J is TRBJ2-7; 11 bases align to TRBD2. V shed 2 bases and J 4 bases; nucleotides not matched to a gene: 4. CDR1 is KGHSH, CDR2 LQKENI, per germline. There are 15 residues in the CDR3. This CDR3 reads CASSPSGTSGYEQYF. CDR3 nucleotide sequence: TGTGCCAGCTCACCATCCGGGACTAGCGGTTACGAGCAGTACTTC.

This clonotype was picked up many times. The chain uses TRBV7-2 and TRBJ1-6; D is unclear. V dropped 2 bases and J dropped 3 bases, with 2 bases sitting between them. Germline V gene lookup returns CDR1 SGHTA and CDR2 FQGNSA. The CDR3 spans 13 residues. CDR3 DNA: TGTGCCAGCAGCTTAAACTATAATTCACCCCTCCACTTT. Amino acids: CASSLNYNSPLHF.

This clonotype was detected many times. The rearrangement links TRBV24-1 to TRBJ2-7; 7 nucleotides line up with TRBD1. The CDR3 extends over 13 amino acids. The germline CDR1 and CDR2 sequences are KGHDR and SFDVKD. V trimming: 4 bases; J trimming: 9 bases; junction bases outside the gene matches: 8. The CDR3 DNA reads TGTGCCACCAGTGAGCTGACAGGGAGCGGGCAGTACTTC. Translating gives CATSELTGSGQYF.

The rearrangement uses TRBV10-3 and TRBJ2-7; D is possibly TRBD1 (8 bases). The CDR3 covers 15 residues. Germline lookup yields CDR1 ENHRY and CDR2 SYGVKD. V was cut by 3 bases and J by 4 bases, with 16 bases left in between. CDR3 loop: CAISESGTGVYEQYF. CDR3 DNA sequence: TGTGCCATCAGTGAAAGCGGGACAGGTGTGTACGAGCAGTACTTC.

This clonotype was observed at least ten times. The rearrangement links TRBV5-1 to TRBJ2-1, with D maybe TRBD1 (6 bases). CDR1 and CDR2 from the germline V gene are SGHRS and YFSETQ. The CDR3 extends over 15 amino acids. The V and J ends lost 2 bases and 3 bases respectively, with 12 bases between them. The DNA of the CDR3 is TGCGCCAGCAGCTTAACAGGGATTAACTACAATGAGCAGTTCTTC. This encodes CASSLTGINYNEQFF.

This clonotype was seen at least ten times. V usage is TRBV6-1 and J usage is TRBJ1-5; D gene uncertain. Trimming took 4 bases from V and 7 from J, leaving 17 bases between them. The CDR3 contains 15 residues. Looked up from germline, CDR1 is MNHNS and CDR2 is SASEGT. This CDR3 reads CASSVVGGGEQPQHF. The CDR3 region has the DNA TGTGCCAGCAGTGTCGTGGGCGGTGGAGAGCAGCCCCAGCATTTT.

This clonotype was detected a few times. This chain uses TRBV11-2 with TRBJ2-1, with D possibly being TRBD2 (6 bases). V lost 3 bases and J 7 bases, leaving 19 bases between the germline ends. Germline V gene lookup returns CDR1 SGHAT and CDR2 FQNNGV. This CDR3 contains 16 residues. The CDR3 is CASSFRSGGRENEQFF. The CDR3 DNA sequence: TGTGCCAGCAGCTTTCGCTCCGGGGGTCGAGAGAATGAGCAGTTCTTC.

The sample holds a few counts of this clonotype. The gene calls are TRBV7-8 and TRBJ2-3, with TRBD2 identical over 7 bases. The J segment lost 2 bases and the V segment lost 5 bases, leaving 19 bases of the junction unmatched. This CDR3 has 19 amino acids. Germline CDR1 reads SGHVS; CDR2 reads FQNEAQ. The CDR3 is CASSQGRFPGLSHTDTQYF. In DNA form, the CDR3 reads TGTGCCAGCAGCCAAGGGAGATTTCCGGGACTATCACACACAGATACGCAGTATTTT.

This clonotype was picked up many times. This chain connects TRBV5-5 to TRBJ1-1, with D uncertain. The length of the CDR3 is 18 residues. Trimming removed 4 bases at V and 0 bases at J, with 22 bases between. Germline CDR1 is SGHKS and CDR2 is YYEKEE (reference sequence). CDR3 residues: CASSTGSVGRVVNTEAFF. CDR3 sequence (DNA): TGTGCCAGCAGCACTGGGTCCGTGGGAAGAGTGGTGAACACTGAAGCTTTCTTT. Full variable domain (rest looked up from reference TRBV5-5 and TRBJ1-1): DAGVTQSPTHLIKTRGQQVTLRCSPISGHKSVSWYQQVLGQGPQFIFQYYEKEERGRGNFPDRFSARQFPNYSSELNVNALLLGDSALYLCASSTGSVGRVVNTEAFFGQGTRLTVV.

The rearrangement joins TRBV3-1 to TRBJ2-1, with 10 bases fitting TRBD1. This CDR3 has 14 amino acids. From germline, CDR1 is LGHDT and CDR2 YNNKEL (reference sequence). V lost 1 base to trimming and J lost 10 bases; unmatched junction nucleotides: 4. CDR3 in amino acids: CASSQGQGASEQFF. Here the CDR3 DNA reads TGTGCCAGCAGCCAAGGACAGGGGGCCTCCGAGCAGTTCTTC.

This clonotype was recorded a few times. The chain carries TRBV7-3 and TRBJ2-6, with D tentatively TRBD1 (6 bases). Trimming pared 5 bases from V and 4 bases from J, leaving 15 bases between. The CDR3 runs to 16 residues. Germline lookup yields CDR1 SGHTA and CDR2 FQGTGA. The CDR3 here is CASSPLPGAGANVLTF. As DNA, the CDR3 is TGTGCCAGCAGCCCACTCCCAGGGGCCGGGGCCAACGTCCTGACTTTC.

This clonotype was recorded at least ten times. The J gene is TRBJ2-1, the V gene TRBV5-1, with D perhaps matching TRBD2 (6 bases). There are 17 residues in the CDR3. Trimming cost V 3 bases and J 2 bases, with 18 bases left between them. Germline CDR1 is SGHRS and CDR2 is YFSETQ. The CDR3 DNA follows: TGCGCCAGCAGCTCCCCCGTAGGGCGGGGTACCTACAATGAGCAGTTCTTC. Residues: CASSSPVGRGTYNEQFF.

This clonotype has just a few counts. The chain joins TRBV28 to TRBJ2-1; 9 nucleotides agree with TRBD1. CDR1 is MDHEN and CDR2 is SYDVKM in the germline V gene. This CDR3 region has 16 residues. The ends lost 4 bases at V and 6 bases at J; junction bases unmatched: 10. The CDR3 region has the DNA TGTGCCAGCAGTTCCCCCCCGGGACAGGGACGCAATGAGCAGTTCTTC. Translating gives CASSSPPGQGRNEQFF.

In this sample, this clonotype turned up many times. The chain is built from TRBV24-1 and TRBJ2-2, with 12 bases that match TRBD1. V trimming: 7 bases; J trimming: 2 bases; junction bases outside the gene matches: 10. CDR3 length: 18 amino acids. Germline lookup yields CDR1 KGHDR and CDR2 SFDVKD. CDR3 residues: CATRGHSGTGGNTGELFF. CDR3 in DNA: TGTGCCACCAGAGGACACTCCGGGACAGGGGGCAACACCGGGGAGCTGTTTTTT.

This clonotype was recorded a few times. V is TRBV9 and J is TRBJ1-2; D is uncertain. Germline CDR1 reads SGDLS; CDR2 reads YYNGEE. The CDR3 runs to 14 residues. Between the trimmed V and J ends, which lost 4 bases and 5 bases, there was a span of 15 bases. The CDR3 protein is CASSPVAQVYGYTF. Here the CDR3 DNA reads TGTGCCAGCAGCCCCGTGGCGCAGGTATATGGCTACACCTTC.

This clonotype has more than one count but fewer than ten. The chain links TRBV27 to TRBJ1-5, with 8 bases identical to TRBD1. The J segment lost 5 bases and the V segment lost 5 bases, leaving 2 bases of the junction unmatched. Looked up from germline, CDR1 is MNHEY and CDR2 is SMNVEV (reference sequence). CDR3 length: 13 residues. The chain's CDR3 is CASSPRGHQPQHF. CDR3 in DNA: TGTGCCAGCAGTCCCAGGGGGCATCAGCCCCAGCATTTT.